This T cell receptor (beta chain) was identified during a study of shared clonotypes between healthy human individuals. Within the sample, this clone is medium-sized. CDR1 and CDR2 from the germline V gene are MDHEN and SYDVKM. The CDR3 has 14 amino acids. The ends were cut back, 6 bases at V and 6 bases at J, with 17 bases in the middle. The assay was immunoSEQ multiplex PCR, and TCRdb's table has in-frame clones only and misses some. This sample carries about 690,000 clones, roughly 91% of them seen once, and the ten largest clones take around a third. The source is a man between 18 and 35 years old in good health. Some clones in this sample may be carry-over from other donors' samples. Material for sequencing was memory CD8+ T cells from PBMCs. Subset denoted: CD45RO+ cells pooled with CCR7-negative TemRA cells. The chain has TRBV28 and TRBJ1-1; a possible D gene is TRBD1 (5 bases). CDR3 region: CASRPLGGNPEAFF. The CDR3 DNA reads TGTGCCAGCAGGCCCCTGGGGGGTAACCCTGAAGCTTTCTTT.